Included here is one T cell receptor (beta chain) sequence, with context. This sample was included in a study of blood T cell repertoires in COVID-19. CDR3 length: 14 amino acids. CDR1 is LNHDA, CDR2 SQIVND, per germline (reference sequence). The V and J ends lost 9 bases and 1 base respectively, with 15 bases between them. Using immunoSEQ multiplex PCR, the repertoire was profiled, and TCRdb retains in-frame clones only, with some absent. The sample has fewer than 70,000 clones, over 70% seen once. Sequenced input: peripheral blood. This rearrangement joins TRBV19 to TRBJ1-1, with D possibly being TRBD1 (6 bases). The sequence derives from a human donor in a cohort sampled during active COVID-19. CDR3 sequence: CASPAKTGNTEAFF. CDR3 bases: TGTGCCAGCCCCGCAAAGACAGGGAACACTGAAGCTTTCTTT. Full variable domain (missing parts from reference TRBV19 and TRBJ1-1): DGGITQSPKYLFRKEGQNVTLSCEQNLNHDAMYWYRQDPGQGLRLIYYSQIVNDFQKGDIAEGYSVSREKKESFPLTVTSAQKNPTAFYLCASPAKTGNTEAFFGQGTRLTVV.